This entry concerns a single TCR beta chain. Its antigen is currently not known. The record has no base qualities; no much larger clone is one base away. The immunoSEQ Assay, which uses bias-controlled multiplex PCR amplification of genomic DNA, was used to profile TCRbeta CDR3 regions. In the original analysis: The absolute abundance of each unique TCRbeta CDR3 region was quantified after sequences were collapsed and filtered. Differential abundance was tested with a binomial (Fisher-equivalent) model and with a beta-binomial model adding time-dependent variance fitted from healthy donors. Clones with fewer than 5 combined templates were excluded, and clones with Benjamini-Hochberg FDR below 0.01 were called differentially abundant. Beta-binomial variance was modeled as a function of total template count across the two samples using the form v = (b*log(k)+a)^2. The immuneACCESS repertoire file appears here via TCRdb, limited to in-frame rearrangements. These files lack a portion of the clones; in checked studies, under half of the deficit traces to unresolved V genes, and the cause of the others is not known. V and J calls and clone size are those listed in that table; D and trimming were worked out from the DNA. Recorded for this sample are approximately 63,000 clones; around 87% of them occurred a single time. 4.7% of the sample goes to the ten largest clones.

Reading the germline V gene gives CDR1 SGHRS and CDR2 YFSETQ. Trimming takes 4 bases from V and 3 bases from J, and the germline ends sit 7 bases apart. The CDR3 sequence holds 12 residues, the cysteine and phenylalanine included. The CDR3 DNA has 36 bases and is translated from base 1. The data originate from a study of identifying expanded T cells in peripheral blood (dated by TCRdb to between 2018 and 2021). Study-level background: Separate aliquots of the same genomic DNA pool were sequenced to produce technical replicates, and four replicates were compared in pairs.

General findings and caveats noted by the study authors: Across all healthy-donor time intervals, the beta-binomial model significantly lowered both the number of clones called differentially abundant and the false-positive rate. Variance in clone template counts between approximately two-week samples significantly increased with total template count across all healthy donors. The authors expected that over much longer intervals, such as months to years, biological variance in healthy repertoires might increase even further. The binomial model flagged around 1.2 differentially abundant clones between technical replicates but 15 to 17 over approximately 2 weeks and 18 to 20 over around four weeks.

No immune events such as infections were documented for the healthy donors during the collection period. Healthy-donor blood repertoires served as a training cohort to calibrate time-dependent variance in a beta-binomial model of T-cell clone differential abundance. The training cohort was composed of approximately ten healthy donors, 3 female and 7 male. An age range of roughly 25 to 65 years, with an average of about 43 years, was recorded for the donors. Obtained from a commercial supplier, whole blood was collected from each healthy donor at three time points set about two weeks apart. Genomic DNA was extracted from unsorted whole blood for immunosequencing.

The sample taken for sequencing was blood. Recombination joined TRBV5-1 with TRBJ2-5; no confident D gene assignment can be made. The TCR originated in a person aged 18-70 years in good health. The DNA sequence is given as TGCGCCAGCAGCCAACTGGAAGAGACCCAGTACTTC. The translation is CASSQLEETQYF.